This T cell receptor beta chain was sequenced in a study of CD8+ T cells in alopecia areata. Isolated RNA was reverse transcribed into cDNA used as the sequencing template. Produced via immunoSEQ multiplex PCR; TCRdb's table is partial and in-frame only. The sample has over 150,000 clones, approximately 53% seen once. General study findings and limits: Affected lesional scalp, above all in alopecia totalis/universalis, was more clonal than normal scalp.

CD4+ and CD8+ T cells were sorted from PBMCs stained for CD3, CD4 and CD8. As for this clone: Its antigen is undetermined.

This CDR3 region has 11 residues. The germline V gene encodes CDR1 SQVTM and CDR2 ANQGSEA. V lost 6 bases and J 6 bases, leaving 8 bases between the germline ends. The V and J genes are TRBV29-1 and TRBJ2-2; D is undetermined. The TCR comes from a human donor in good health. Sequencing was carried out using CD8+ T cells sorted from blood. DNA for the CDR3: TGCAGCGTCCCCTGGGCCGGGGAGCTGTTTTTT. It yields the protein CSVPWAGELFF.